This section outlines one TCR beta chain sequence together with its context. Its antigen is undetermined. These data come from a study of T cell responses to AZD1222 COVID-19 vaccine. This table comes from immunoSEQ multiplex PCR, and its TCRdb copy is limited to in-frame clones, with some not included. The sample gives approximately 130,000 clones, 89% of which show up once; approximately 9.8% is in the top ten. Findings of the study overall: Close to half of spike-specific TCRs reportedly recognize unmutated variant regions.

The CDR3 sequence is 15 residues long. Germline V gene sequence: CDR1 SGHDT, CDR2 YYEEEE. The V segment lost 4 bases and the J segment 6 bases; nucleotides outside the gene matches: 8. The chain carries TRBV5-6 and TRBJ1-2, with 11 bases that match TRBD1. The source of this sequence is an adult who received the AZD1222 COVID-19 vaccine. Specimen: peripheral blood, collected 28 days after the second AZD1222 dose. The CDR3 is CASSRPDRGRDGYTF. The CDR3 bases are TGTGCCAGCAGCCGCCCGGACAGGGGGCGGGATGGCTACACCTTC.